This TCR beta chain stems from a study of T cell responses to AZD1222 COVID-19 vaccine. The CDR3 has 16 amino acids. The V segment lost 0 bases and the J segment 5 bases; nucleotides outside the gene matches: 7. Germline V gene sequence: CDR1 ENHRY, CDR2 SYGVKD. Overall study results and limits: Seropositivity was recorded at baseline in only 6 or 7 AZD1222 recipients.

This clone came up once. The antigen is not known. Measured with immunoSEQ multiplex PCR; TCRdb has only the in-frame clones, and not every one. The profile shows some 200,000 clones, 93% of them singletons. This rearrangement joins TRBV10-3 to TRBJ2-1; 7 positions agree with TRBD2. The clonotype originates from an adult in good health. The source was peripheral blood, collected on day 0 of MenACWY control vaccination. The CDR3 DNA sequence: TGTGCCATCAGTGAGTCTTGGGGCGGGGGAAACAATGAGCAGTTCTTC. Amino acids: CAISESWGGGNNEQFF.